This entry lists 30 T cell receptor beta chains sequenced from one sample in a study of STAT3 mutations in large granular lymphocyte leukemia. Study-wide results and limits: Every T-LGLL patient had at least one immunodominant TCRbeta clonotype.

The table came from immunoSEQ multiplex PCR; TCRdb's copy has only in-frame clones and leaves some out. The data contain around 39,000 clones, roughly 84% of them singletons. Their antigens remain unidentified. Material: PBMCs. The receptors were sampled from a human donor with T large granular lymphocyte leukemia. Some clones in this sample may be carry-over from other donors' samples.

This chain links TRBV6-6 with TRBJ1-6; 9 bases align to TRBD1. The CDR3 length is 13 residues. With 5 bases clipped from V and 19 bases from J, the junction kept 12 bases outside the gene matches. Germline CDR1 MNHNY, CDR2 SVGAGI (reference sequence). The CDR3: CASSPGGGTGYHF. Written as DNA, the CDR3 is TGTGCCAGCAGTCCCGGAGGGGGGACAGGGTATCACTTT.

A few counts support this clone. The chain employs TRBV7-2 and TRBJ1-2; tentatively, D is TRBD1 (6 bases). With 5 bases removed from V and 8 bases from J, the gap between germline ends came to 15 bases. The CDR3 sequence is 13 residues long. Germline CDR1 reads SGHTA; CDR2 reads FQGNSA. In DNA form, the CDR3 reads TGTGCCAGCAGCCCACCCGACAGGCAGGGCTACACCTTC. Amino acids: CASSPPDRQGYTF.

The chain employs TRBV28 and TRBJ2-3; 9 bases are shared with TRBD1. This CDR3 is built from 16 residues. Germline trimming cut 1 base from V and 8 bases from J; bases unmatched to any gene: 10. Germline-derived CDR1 and CDR2 are MDHEN and SYDVKM. The CDR3 nucleotides read TGTGCCAGCAGTTTATCCCCGGGGGTGGGACAGGGTACGCAGTATTTT. Translated: CASSLSPGVGQGTQYF.

The chain couples TRBV28 to TRBJ2-7; 7 bases align to TRBD2. This CDR3 is 13 amino acids long. The V gene end was trimmed by 7 bases and the J gene end by 0 bases; junction bases not matched to a gene: 3. CDR1 is MDHEN and CDR2 is SYDVKM in the germline V gene. The CDR3 nucleotides are TGTGCCAGCACCGGGGGGAACTCCTACGAGCAGTACGTC. Amino acid sequence: CASTGGNSYEQYV.

The CDR3 is CASRHLLAGFPETQYF. The CDR3, as DNA: TGTGCCAGCAGGCACCTACTAGCGGGGTTTCCTGAGACCCAGTACTTC. The rearrangement joins TRBV27 to TRBJ2-5; 10 bases are a match to TRBD2. V gave up 6 bases and J gave up 5 bases; unmatched junction bases: 12. The CDR3 contains 16 residues. Germline V CDR1 and CDR2: MNHEY, SMNVEV (reference sequence).

V is TRBV7-2 and J is TRBJ2-5; D gene unclear. CDR1 is SGHTA and CDR2 is FQGNSA in the germline V gene. The V gene lost 4 bases and the J gene lost 13 bases, with 16 bases spanning the gap. This CDR3 is built from 12 residues. This CDR3 reads CASSSLPRPLYF. CDR3 nucleotide sequence: TGTGCCAGCAGCTCCCTCCCGCGCCCCCTGTACTTC.

The rearrangement joins TRBV2 to TRBJ2-7; D may be TRBD1 (6 bases). V was trimmed by 4 bases and J by 2 bases, leaving 12 bases between them. The V gene's germline CDR1 is SNHLY and CDR2 FYNNEI. This CDR3 has 14 amino acids. The CDR3, as DNA: TGTGCCAGCAGTGCGCGGACAGCAGCCTACGAGCAGTACTTC. As protein: CASSARTAAYEQYF. Full variable domain (missing parts from reference TRBV2 and TRBJ2-7): EPEVTQTPSHQVTQMGQEVILRCVPISNHLYFYWYRQILGQKVEFLVSFYNNEISEKSEIFDDQFSVERPDGSNFTLKIRSTKLEDSAMYFCASSARTAAYEQYFGPGTRLTVT.

This CDR3 is CASSSSAGGSDEQYF. The CDR3, as DNA: TGTGCCAGCAGCTCGTCGGCAGGGGGAAGCGACGAGCAGTACTTC. The genes are TRBV7-2 and TRBJ2-7, with 7 bases aligning to TRBD1. Germline V lookup: CDR1 SGHTA, CDR2 FQGNSA. The CDR3 has 15 amino acids. V was clipped by 4 bases and J by 5 bases; unmatched bases: 11.

This chain connects TRBV7-2 to TRBJ2-3, with 8 bases identical to TRBD1. Trimming cost V 4 bases and J 11 bases; bases outside gene matches: 5. There are 12 residues in the CDR3. Germline V gene lookup returns CDR1 SGHTA and CDR2 FQGNSA. In DNA, the CDR3 is TGTGCCAGCAGCTCCCGGACAGGGTGGCAGTATTTT. Its protein product is CASSSRTGWQYF.

This chain joins TRBV18 and TRBJ1-4; D is uncertain. CDR1 is KGHSH, CDR2 LQKENI, per germline. V lost 1 base to trimming and J lost 4 bases, with 10 bases between them. The CDR3 has 15 residues. The CDR3 bases are TGTGCCAGCTCACCACACAGCAAAGATAATGAAAAACTGTTTTTT. Translation: CASSPHSKDNEKLFF.

The table lists this clone with a count of one. The V call is TRBV7-9, the J call TRBJ1-6; tentative D call: TRBD1 (5 bases). Trimming cost V 8 bases and J 6 bases, with 17 bases left between them. Germline V CDR1 and CDR2: SEHNR, FQNEAQ (reference sequence). The CDR3 covers 15 residues. The CDR3 DNA follows: TGTGCCAGCTCCACAGCCGGGGGAGCTAATTCACCCCTCCACTTT. As protein: CASSTAGGANSPLHF.

This clone has only a few counts. The gene calls are TRBV10-1 and TRBJ2-1; weak D call: TRBD1 (6 bases). The germline gives CDR1 WNHNN, CDR2 SYGVQD (reference sequence). The CDR3 covers 15 residues. V was cut by 3 bases and J by 5 bases, with 14 bases left in between. CDR3 DNA: TGCGCCAGCAGTGACGGACAGATGCGGCACAATGAGCAGTTCTTC. The encoded protein is CASSDGQMRHNEQFF.

The chain has TRBV6-1 and TRBJ2-7, with 9 bases fitting TRBD2. With 11 bases clipped from V and 1 base from J, the junction kept 6 bases outside the gene matches. In germline, CDR1 is MNHNS, CDR2 SASEGT. The CDR3 length is 13 residues. This CDR3 reads CAGGLAMSYEQYF. The DNA for the CDR3 is TGTGCCGGCGGACTAGCGATGTCCTACGAGCAGTACTTC.

This chain joins TRBV5-8 and TRBJ1-1, with D uncertain. V dropped 0 bases and J dropped 6 bases, with 3 bases sitting between them. CDR1 is SGHTS and CDR2 is YDEGEE in the germline V gene. The CDR3 is 11 amino acids. CDR3 in DNA: TGTGCCAGCAGCTTGGATTCTGAAGCTTTCTTT. This translates into CASSLDSEAFF.

The chain has TRBV4-1 and TRBJ1-3; unclear D gene. CDR1 and CDR2 (germline): MGHRA, YSYEKL. This CDR3 contains 15 residues. The V end lost 0 bases, the J end lost 0 bases, and 6 bases lay between the germline ends. The DNA of the CDR3 is TGCGCCAGCAGCCAAGATTCAAGCTCTGGAAACACCATATATTTT. This translates into CASSQDSSSGNTIYF.

The CDR3 here is CASSLRSGSTDTQYF. The CDR3 coding sequence is TGTGCCAGCAGTTTACGTAGCGGAAGCACAGATACGCAGTATTTT. The chain is built from TRBV27 and TRBJ2-3, with a weak D call TRBD2 (6 bases). The germline V gene has CDR1 MNHEY and CDR2 SMNVEV (reference sequence). V was pared by 2 bases and J by 0 bases, with 9 bases between. The CDR3 has 15 amino acids.

V usage is TRBV5-1 and J usage is TRBJ1-1; the match to TRBD1 covers 8 bases. V shed 4 bases, J shed 3 bases, and the junction held 8 bases outside the gene matches. Germline V gene data show CDR1 as SGHRS and CDR2 as YFSETQ. The CDR3 is 15 residues long. The CDR3 coding sequence is TGCGCCAGCAGCAATGGACAGGGAACGTACACTGAAGCTTTCTTT. The encoded protein is CASSNGQGTYTEAFF.

The genes are TRBV7-2 and TRBJ2-1, with D tentatively TRBD2 (7 bases). The length of the CDR3 is 14 residues. The germline V gene has CDR1 SGHTA and CDR2 FQGNSA. The V gene lost 0 bases and the J gene lost 7 bases, with 10 bases spanning the gap. CDR3 amino acids: CASSLAGGPNEQFF. CDR3 DNA: TGTGCCAGCAGCTTAGCGGGGGGGCCGAATGAGCAGTTCTTC.

V is TRBV7-9 and J is TRBJ2-5; D call uncertain. The germline gives CDR1 SEHNR, CDR2 FQNEAQ (reference sequence). Trimming shortened V by 3 bases and J by 3 bases, and 5 bases separated the two germline ends. The CDR3 extends over 12 amino acids. DNA of the CDR3: TGTGCCAGCAGCTTGGTAGAAGAGACCCAGTACTTC. This translates into CASSLVEETQYF.

V usage is TRBV5-6 and J usage is TRBJ2-1; the D is unclear. CDR1 and CDR2 from the germline V gene are SGHDT and YYEEEE. CDR3 size: 13 residues. Trimming left V 0 bases short and J 2 bases short, with 3 bases between. CDR3 sequence (DNA): TGTGCCAGCAGCTTGGACGCCTACAATGAGCAGTTCTTC. This sequence encodes CASSLDAYNEQFF. The full variable domain, completed using reference TRBV5-6 and TRBJ2-1, is DAGVTQSPTHLIKTRGQQVTLRCSPKSGHDTVSWYQQALGQGPQFIFQYYEEEERQRGNFPDRFSGHQFPNYSSELNVNALLLGDSALYLCASSLDAYNEQFFGPGTRLTVL.

The rearrangement links TRBV28 to TRBJ1-5, with 8 bases lining up with TRBD1. This CDR3 comprises 13 residues. CDR1 is MDHEN, CDR2 SYDVKM, per germline. The CDR3 DNA is TGTGCTGCTGCCCAGGGGGCGAGCGGGCCCCAGCATTTT. As protein: CAAAQGASGPQHF.

This rearrangement joins TRBV30 to TRBJ2-1, with D maybe TRBD2 (5 bases). CDR3 size: 17 residues. Per the germline V gene, CDR1 is GTSNPN and CDR2 is SVGIG (reference sequence). Trimming removed 0 bases from V and 3 bases from J, with 18 bases in between. The chain's CDR3 is CAWSVDLSGKIYNEQFF. In nucleotides, the CDR3 is TGTGCCTGGAGTGTAGATTTGTCGGGGAAGATCTACAATGAGCAGTTCTTC.

This chain uses TRBV18 with TRBJ2-3, with 7 bases identical to TRBD1. Germline V CDR1 and CDR2: KGHSH, LQKENI. V lost 0 bases and J lost 1; bases outside the gene matches: 7. The CDR3 runs 17 residues. The CDR3 coding sequence is TGTGCCAGCTCACCACCGTGGGCTACAGGGGGCACAGATACGCAGTATTTT. This gives the protein CASSPPWATGGTDTQYF. Full variable domain (rest looked up from reference TRBV18 and TRBJ2-3): NAGVMQNPRHLVRRRGQEARLRCSPMKGHSHVYWYRQLPEEGLKFMVYLQKENIIDESGMPKERFSAEFPKEGPSILRIQQVVRGDSAAYFCASSPPWATGGTDTQYFGPGTRLTVL.

V is TRBV7-2 and J is TRBJ1-5; D uncertain. This CDR3 is built from 16 residues. Germline V gives CDR1 SGHTA, CDR2 FQGNSA. V lost 3 bases and J 0 bases, leaving 12 bases between the germline ends. The CDR3: CASSFYAFDSNQPQHF. The CDR3 DNA is TGTGCCAGCAGCTTTTATGCATTTGATAGCAATCAGCCCCAGCATTTT.

The rearrangement links TRBV29-1 to TRBJ2-1; tentative D call: TRBD2 (5 bases). Trimming cost V 5 bases and J 6 bases, with 14 bases left between them. Per germline, CDR1 SQVTM and CDR2 ANQGSEA. This CDR3 region has 13 residues. The CDR3 DNA sequence: TGCAGCGTTAAAAGCGGACGCCGCAATGAGCAGTTCTTC. Translated: CSVKSGRRNEQFF.

The J gene is TRBJ1-6, the V gene TRBV5-4; possibly TRBD1 for D (5 bases). This CDR3 has 17 amino acids. Between the trimmed V and J ends, which lost 3 bases and 0 bases, there was a span of 13 bases. Germline V gives CDR1 SGHNT, CDR2 YYREEE (reference sequence). CDR3 DNA sequence: TGTGCCAGCAGCTGGGGCAGCCCGAGCTCCTATAATTCACCCCTCCACTTT. It codes for CASSWGSPSSYNSPLHF. The whole variable domain, remainder taken from reference TRBV5-4 and TRBJ1-6, is ETGVTQSPTHLIKTRGQQVTLRCSSQSGHNTVSWYQQALGQGPQFIFQYYREEENGRGNFPPRFSGLQFPNYSSELNVNALELDDSALYLCASSWGSPSSYNSPLHFGNGTRLTVT.

The rearrangement uses TRBV19 and TRBJ2-2; D is possibly TRBD1 (6 bases). The V gene lost 3 bases and the J gene lost 3 bases, with 17 bases spanning the gap. This CDR3 contains 17 residues. Germline V lookup: CDR1 LNHDA, CDR2 SQIVND (reference sequence). CDR3 coding DNA: TGTGCCAGTAGTATGAGGATAATGACAGGAGACACCGGGGAGCTGTTTTTT. Translated, it gives CASSMRIMTGDTGELFF.

V and J are TRBV6-1 and TRBJ2-5; D unclear. The CDR3 runs 12 residues. Germline CDR1 reads MNHNS; CDR2 reads SASEGT. Trimming took 4 bases from V and 4 from J, leaving 7 bases between them. The CDR3 region is CASSVVPETQYF. The CDR3 DNA follows: TGTGCCAGCAGTGTGGTTCCAGAGACCCAGTACTTC.

The rearrangement uses TRBV5-5 and TRBJ1-2; D unresolved. Germline-derived CDR1 and CDR2 are SGHKS and YYEKEE (reference sequence). The CDR3 runs 14 residues. Between the trimmed V and J ends, which lost 0 bases and 2 bases, there was a span of 8 bases. CDR3 region: CASSLAALNYGYTF. CDR3 nucleotide sequence: TGTGCCAGCAGCTTGGCAGCGCTGAACTATGGCTACACCTTC.

The chain couples TRBV7-9 to TRBJ2-2; 10 bases are a match to TRBD2. This CDR3 has 19 residues. Germline V lookup: CDR1 SEHNR, CDR2 FQNEAQ (reference sequence). The V segment lost 1 base and the J segment 1 base; nucleotides outside the gene matches: 9. CDR3 in amino acids: CASSLVIAGGRWNTGELFF. The DNA for the CDR3 is TGTGCCAGCAGCTTAGTAATAGCGGGGGGCCGTTGGAACACCGGGGAGCTGTTTTTT.